This T cell receptor beta chain is from a study of T cells after yellow fever vaccination (dated by TCRdb to about 2019). Turning to the overall study: The SMART-Seq v4 Ultra Low Input RNA kit was used to prepare libraries from fractions with low cell numbers. Bulk PBMC replicates and cell subsets were isolated from blood drawn at multiple timepoints before and after both primary and secondary immunization. To follow T-cell clones before and after primary and booster YFV17D yellow fever vaccination, bulk TCR alpha and beta repertoires were sequenced over time. Two healthy male donors, one aged 18 to 29 and one aged 30 to 40 years, made up the cohort.

CDR1 and CDR2 are read off the germline V gene as SGDLS and YYNGEE. The cysteine opens and the phenylalanine closes a CDR3 of 15 amino acids. Just CDR3 DNA is preserved here, 45 bases in frame from base 1. V was cut back by 0 bases and J by 2 bases, leaving a gap of 12 bases between them. The sample holds a few counts of this clonotype. Its antigen is unknown. There are no base qualities to consult, and no much larger clone falls within one base. TCRdb names Illumina NovaSeq 6000 as the instrument used. Synthesis of TCR cDNA relied on 5'RACE template switching, a step that introduced a universal primer site along with unique molecular identifiers. Priming for cDNA synthesis came from both the TCR alpha and TCR beta constant segments. Two PCR steps were used to amplify libraries, with sample barcodes and sequencing adapters being added in the second step. Libraries were sequenced on Illumina HiSeq 2500 (2x100 bp) or NovaSeq (2x150 bp). Per the original workflow: Reads were demultiplexed and collapsed into UMI consensus sequences with MIGEC, and V(D)J alignment was performed with MiXCR. Clonotypes responding to the vaccine were identified with edgeR on replicate PBMC samples, with the criteria of FDR below 0.01 and a log2 fold change above 5 up to day 15. Each bulk clonotype was labeled CD4 or CD8 based on which sequenced repertoire, CD4 or CD8, contained the clonotype at higher abundance. TCRdb passed the public sequencing reads through fastp at Q25 and MiXCR, retaining productive beta sequences. A single entry per CDR3 protein holds the most common genes and DNA from its merged rows. Here the V and J calls rest on TCRdb's processing, not on the authors' analysis. The sample contains 150,000 to 200,000 distinct CDR3 sequences, roughly 11% of them found a single time. Of the sample, 30% to 45% is held by the ten largest clones.

The treatment or condition label corresponds to: live attenuated yellow fever vaccine strain. A standard Ficoll-Paque protocol was used to isolate PBMCs from peripheral blood. CD4 and CD8 T-cell fractions were isolated with Dynabeads CD4 and CD8 positive selection kits. RNA was extracted with TriZol from bulk PBMCs, CD4 and CD8 fractions, and dextramer-positive and dextramer-negative fractions. What the work shows at the level of the full study, not this receptor alone: The study included only a couple of donors, which limits how far the findings can be generalized. The secondary T-cell response was found to be weaker but faster than the primary response, with a peak reached on day 5 rather than on day 15. Most clones expanded after primary vaccination (96% of CD4 and roughly 90% of CD8) were re-detected after the booster, suggesting that broad memory maintenance occurred. Because abundant contaminating clonotypes from the bulk population could be contained in FACS-sorted repertoires, computational filtering was required. A small share of clonotypes was detected in both CD4 and CD8 compartments, with the overlap likely arising from convergent recombination.

The sequence was collected from a man between 18 and 35 years old who received the YFV17D yellow fever vaccine. The V and J segments used are TRBV9 and TRBJ2-7, with TRBD1 tentatively as D gene (5 bases match). The specimen was CD8+ T cells sorted from PBMCs, collected 15 days after the yellow fever booster vaccination. DNA sequence: TGTGCCAGCAGCGTAGCGGCCCAGGGTACCTACGAGCAGTACTTC. This encodes CASSVAAQGTYEQYF.